This T cell receptor beta chain was identified during a study of shared clonotypes between healthy human individuals. Study in general: Three plates were used per donor for CD4 naive, three for CD4 memory, two for CD8 naive and one for CD8 memory.

Regarding the study as a whole: When naive CD4 clonotypes were compared across a few donors, roughly 4.9% were shared. On the whole, naive subsets had larger estimated richness than memory subsets had.

Genomic DNA belonging to each subset was distributed in equal measure over several immunoSEQ plates. Libraries were prepared by immunoSEQ multiplex PCR; TCRdb keeps only in-frame clonotypes and omits some of them. This sample has approximately 1.9 million clones, with 90% to 95% found just once. About this clone itself: The target antigen is unknown.

Terminally differentiated effector memory CD45RA+ cells were excluded from the naive CD8 cells, which were CD45RO-negative and positively selected for CCR7. Per the germline V gene, CDR1 is MNHNS and CDR2 is SASEGT. This CDR3 has 18 residues. The J segment lost 4 bases and the V segment lost 1 base, leaving 11 bases of the junction unmatched. Sequencing was performed on naive CD8+ T cells from PBMCs. This receptor was obtained from a man between 18 and 29 years old in good health. Some clones in this sample may be carry-over from other donors' samples. The chain is built from TRBV6-1 and TRBJ2-1; 9 nucleotides agree with TRBD2. CDR3 loop: CASSEVQEWREGYNEQFF. Written as DNA, the CDR3 is TGTGCCAGCAGTGAAGTACAGGAGTGGCGGGAGGGATACAATGAGCAGTTCTTC.